This TCR beta chain was obtained from a study of blood T cell repertoires in COVID-19. Study-wide context: Samples taken during acute and convalescent COVID-19 were collected in the United States, Italy and Spain.

Under the authors' procedure: Amplification with reference gene primers provided the estimates of nucleated cell counts. Sequencing used immunoSEQ multiplex PCR; TCRdb keeps in-frame clones, though not all of them. Clone size and V and J calls were adopted from that table, with D and trimming inferred from the DNA. This table has 200,000 to 250,000 clones, roughly 89% appearing once. CDR1 and CDR2 (germline): SEHNR, FQNEAQ (reference sequence). The CDR3 spans 14 residues. V was cut by 3 bases and J by 10 bases, with 13 bases left in between. The source of this sequence is a man in his 60s who had recovered from COVID-19. V is TRBV7-9 and J is TRBJ1-6; D is possibly TRBD1 (5 bases). The specimen was peripheral blood. The CDR3 nucleotides read TGTGCCAGCAGCTTGTTGGGACTTGACTCACCCCTCCACTTT. Protein sequence: CASSLLGLDSPLHF.